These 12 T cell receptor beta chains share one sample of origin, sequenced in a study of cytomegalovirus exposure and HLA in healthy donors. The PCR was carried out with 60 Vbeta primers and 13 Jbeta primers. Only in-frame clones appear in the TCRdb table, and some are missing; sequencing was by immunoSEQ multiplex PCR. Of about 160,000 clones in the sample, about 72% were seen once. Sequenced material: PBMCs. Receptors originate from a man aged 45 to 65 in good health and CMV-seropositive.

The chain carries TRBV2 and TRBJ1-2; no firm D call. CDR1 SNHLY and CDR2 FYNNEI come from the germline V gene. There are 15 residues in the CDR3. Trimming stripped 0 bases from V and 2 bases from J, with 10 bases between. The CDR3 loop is CASSEAWQANYGYTF. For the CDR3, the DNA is TGTGCCAGCAGTGAAGCCTGGCAGGCAAACTATGGCTACACCTTC.

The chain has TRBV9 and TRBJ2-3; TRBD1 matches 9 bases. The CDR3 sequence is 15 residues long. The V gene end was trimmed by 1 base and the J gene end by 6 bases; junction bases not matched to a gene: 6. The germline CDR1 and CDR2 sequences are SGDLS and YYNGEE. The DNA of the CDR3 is TGTGCCAGCAGCGTATCACAGGGGGCGTTTGATACGCAGTATTTT. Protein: CASSVSQGAFDTQYF. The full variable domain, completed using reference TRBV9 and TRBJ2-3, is DSGVTQTPKHLITATGQRVTLRCSPRSGDLSVYWYQQSLDQGLQFLIQYYNGEERAKGNILERFSAQQFPDLHSELNLSSLELGDSALYFCASSVSQGAFDTQYFGPGTRLTVL.

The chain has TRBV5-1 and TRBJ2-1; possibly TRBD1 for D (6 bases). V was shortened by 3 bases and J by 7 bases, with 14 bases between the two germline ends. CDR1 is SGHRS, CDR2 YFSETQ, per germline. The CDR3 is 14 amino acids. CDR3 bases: TGCGCCAGCAGCTCTGGACAGCCTACAAATGAGCAGTTCTTC. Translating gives CASSSGQPTNEQFF.

In DNA, the CDR3 is TGTGCCAGCAGTGAAACGGGTTGGTCACCCCTCCACTTT. Translation: CASSETGWSPLHF. The chain carries TRBV6-1 and TRBJ1-6; D ambiguous. The CDR3 totals 13 residues. Trimming cost V 2 bases and J 10 bases, with 9 bases left between them. Germline values: CDR1 MNHNS, CDR2 SASEGT.

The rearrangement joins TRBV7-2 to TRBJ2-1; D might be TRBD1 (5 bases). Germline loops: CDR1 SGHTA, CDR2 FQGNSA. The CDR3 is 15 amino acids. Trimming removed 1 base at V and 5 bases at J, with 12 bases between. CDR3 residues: CASSLVAGSDNEQFF. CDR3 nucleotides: TGTGCCAGCAGCTTAGTGGCAGGGTCGGACAATGAGCAGTTCTTC.

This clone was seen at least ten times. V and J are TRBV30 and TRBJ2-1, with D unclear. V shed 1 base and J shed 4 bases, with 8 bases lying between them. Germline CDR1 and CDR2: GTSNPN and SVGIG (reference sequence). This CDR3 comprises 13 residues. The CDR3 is CAWSEDSYNEQFF. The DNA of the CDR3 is TGTGCCTGGAGTGAAGACTCGTACAATGAGCAGTTCTTC.

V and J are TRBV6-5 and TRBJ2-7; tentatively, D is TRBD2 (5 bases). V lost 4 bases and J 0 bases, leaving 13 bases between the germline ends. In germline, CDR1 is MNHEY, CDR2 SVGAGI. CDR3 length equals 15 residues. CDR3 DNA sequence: TGTGCCAGCAGTTTAAGCGGACGAAACTCCTACGAGCAGTACTTC. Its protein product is CASSLSGRNSYEQYF.

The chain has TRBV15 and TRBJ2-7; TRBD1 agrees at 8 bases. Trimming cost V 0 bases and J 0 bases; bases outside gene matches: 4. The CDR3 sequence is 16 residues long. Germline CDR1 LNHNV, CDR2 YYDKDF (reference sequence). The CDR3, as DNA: TGTGCCACCAGCAGAGATCCCGGGACAGGCTCCTACGAGCAGTACTTC. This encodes CATSRDPGTGSYEQYF.

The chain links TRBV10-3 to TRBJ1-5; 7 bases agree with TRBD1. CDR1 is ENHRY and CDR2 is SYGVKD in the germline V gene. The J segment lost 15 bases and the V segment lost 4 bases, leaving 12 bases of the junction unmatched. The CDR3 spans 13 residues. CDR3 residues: CAISGLGQQPSHF. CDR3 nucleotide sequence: TGTGCCATCAGTGGCCTGGGACAGCAGCCATCGCATTTT.

The CDR3: CASSPAGGKNTEAFF. CDR3 bases: TGTGCCAGCAGTCCGGCAGGGGGTAAGAACACTGAAGCTTTCTTT. The chain is built from TRBV7-2 and TRBJ1-1, with 7 bases lining up with TRBD1. Germline trimming cut 6 bases from V and 1 base from J; bases unmatched to any gene: 8. The germline gives CDR1 SGHTA, CDR2 FQGNSA. This CDR3 spans 15 amino acids. Variable domain in full (rest from reference TRBV7-2 and TRBJ1-1): GAGVSQSPSNKVTEKGKDVELRCDPISGHTALYWYRQSLGQGLEFLIYFQGNSAPDKSGLPSDRFSAERTGGSVSTLTIQRTQQEDSAVYLCASSPAGGKNTEAFFGQGTRLTVV.

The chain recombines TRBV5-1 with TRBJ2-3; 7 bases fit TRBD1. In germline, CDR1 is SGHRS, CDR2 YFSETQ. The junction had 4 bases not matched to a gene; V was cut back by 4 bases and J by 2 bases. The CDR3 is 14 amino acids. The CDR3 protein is CASSRGQSTDTQYF. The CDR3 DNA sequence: TGCGCCAGCAGCCGGGGACAGTCCACAGATACGCAGTATTTT.

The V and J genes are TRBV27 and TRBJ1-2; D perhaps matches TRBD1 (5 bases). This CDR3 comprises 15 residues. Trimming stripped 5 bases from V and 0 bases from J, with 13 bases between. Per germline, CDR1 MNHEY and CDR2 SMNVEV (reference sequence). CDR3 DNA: TGTGCCAGCAGTCTCTTGGGGGGACCTAACTATGGCTACACCTTC. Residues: CASSLLGGPNYGYTF.